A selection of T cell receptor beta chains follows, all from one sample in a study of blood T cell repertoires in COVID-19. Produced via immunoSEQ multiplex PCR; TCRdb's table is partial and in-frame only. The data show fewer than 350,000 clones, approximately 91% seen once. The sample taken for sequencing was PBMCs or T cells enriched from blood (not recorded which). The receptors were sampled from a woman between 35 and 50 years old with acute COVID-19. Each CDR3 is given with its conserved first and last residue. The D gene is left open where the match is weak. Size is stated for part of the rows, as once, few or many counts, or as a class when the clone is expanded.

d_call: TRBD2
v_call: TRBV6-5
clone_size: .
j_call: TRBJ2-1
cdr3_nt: TGTGCCAGCAGTTACGCTCGACTAGCGGGTTACAATGAGCAGTTCTTC
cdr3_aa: CASSYARLAGYNEQFF

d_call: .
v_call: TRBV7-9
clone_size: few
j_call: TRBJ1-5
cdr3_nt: TGTGCCAGCAGCTTACAGGGTGAGCCCCAGCATTTT
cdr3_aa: CASSLQGEPQHF

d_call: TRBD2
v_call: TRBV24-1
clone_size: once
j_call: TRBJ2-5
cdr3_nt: TGTGCCACCAGTGATTCCCGGGACCTACTAGCGGGAGAAGAGACCCAGTACTTC
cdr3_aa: CATSDSRDLLAGEETQYF

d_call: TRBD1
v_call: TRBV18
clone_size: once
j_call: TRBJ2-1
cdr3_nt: TGTGCCAGCTCACCACCGGGACAGCGGAATGAGCAGTTCTTC
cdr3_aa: CASSPPGQRNEQFF

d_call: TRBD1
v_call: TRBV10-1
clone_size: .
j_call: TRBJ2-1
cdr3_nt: TGCGCCAGCGCCCCGGGACAGGGGGCGAGACATCAGTTCTTC
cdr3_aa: CASAPGQGARHQFF

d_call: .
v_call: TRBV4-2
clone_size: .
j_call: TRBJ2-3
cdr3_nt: TGTGCCAGCAGCCAAGATCCCCATGGGCGTGGCACAGATACGCAGTATTTT
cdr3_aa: CASSQDPHGRGTDTQYF

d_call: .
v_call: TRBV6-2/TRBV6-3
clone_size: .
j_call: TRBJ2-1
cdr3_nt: TGTGCCAGCAGTTCCGGGACAAGGCAATACAATGAGCAGTTCTTC
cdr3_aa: CASSSGTRQYNEQFF

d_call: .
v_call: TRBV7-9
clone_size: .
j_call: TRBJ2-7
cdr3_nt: TGTGCCAGCAGCTCAGACAGTATCTACGAGCAGTACTTC
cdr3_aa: CASSSDSIYEQYF

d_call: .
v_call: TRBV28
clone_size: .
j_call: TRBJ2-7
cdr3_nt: TGTGCCAGCAGTTCCCCGACAGAAGGCAGGGACGAGCAGTACTTC
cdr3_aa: CASSSPTEGRDEQYF

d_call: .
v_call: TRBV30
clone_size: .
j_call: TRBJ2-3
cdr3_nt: TGTGCCTGGAGTGTACTATCAGCAGATACGCAGTATTTT
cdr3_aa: CAWSVLSADTQYF

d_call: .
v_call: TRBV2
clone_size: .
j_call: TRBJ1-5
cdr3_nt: TGTGCCAGCAGTGAGGTCGCCAGTTATCAGCCCCAGCATTTT
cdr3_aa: CASSEVASYQPQHF

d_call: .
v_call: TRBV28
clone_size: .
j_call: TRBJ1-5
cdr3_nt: TGTGCCAGCCTGGCATACAGTCAGCCCCAGCATTTT
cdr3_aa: CASLAYSQPQHF

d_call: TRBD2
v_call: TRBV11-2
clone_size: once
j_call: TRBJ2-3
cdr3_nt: TGTGCCAGCAGCATAACTAGCGGGGGGGCTAGTACGCAGTATTTT
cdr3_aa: CASSITSGGASTQYF

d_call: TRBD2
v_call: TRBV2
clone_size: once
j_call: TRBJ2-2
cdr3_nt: TGTGCCAGTGGAGGGACTACCGACACCGGGGAGCTGTTTTTT
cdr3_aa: CASGGTTDTGELFF

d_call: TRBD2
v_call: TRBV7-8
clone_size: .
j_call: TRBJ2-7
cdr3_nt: TGTGCCAGCAGCTTAGGAGCTAGCGGGATGTACGAGCAGTACTTC
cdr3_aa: CASSLGASGMYEQYF

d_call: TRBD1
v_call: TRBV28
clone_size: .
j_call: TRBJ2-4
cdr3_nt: TGTGCCAGCAGGCCTATTGTTCGGGACAGGGGAGAGGCCAAAAACATTCAGTACTTC
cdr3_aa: CASRPIVRDRGEAKNIQYF

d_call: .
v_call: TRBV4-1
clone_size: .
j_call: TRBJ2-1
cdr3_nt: TGCGCCAGCAGCCAAGCGGATGAGCAGTTCTTC
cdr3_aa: CASSQADEQFF

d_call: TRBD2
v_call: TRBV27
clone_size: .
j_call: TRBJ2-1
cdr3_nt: TGTGCCAGCCGAACTAGCGGGAGCCCCTACAATGAGCAGTTCTTC
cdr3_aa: CASRTSGSPYNEQFF

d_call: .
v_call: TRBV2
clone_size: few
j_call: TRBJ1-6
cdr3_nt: TGTGCCAGCAGTGCGGAGGGATCCCATTCACCCCTCCACTTT
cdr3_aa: CASSAEGSHSPLHF

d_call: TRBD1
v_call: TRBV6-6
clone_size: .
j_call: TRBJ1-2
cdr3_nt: TGTGCCAGCAGTGGGACAGGGAGTTTGCCTGGCTACACCTTC
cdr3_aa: CASSGTGSLPGYTF

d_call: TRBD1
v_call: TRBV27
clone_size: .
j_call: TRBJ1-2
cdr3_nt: TGTGCCAGCAGTGTCTCCGGGACAGGGGTTGGCTACACCTTC
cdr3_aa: CASSVSGTGVGYTF

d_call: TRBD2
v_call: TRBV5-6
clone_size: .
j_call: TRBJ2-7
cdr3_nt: TGTGCCAGCAGCTTGGGCGCGGGGGGATTCTACGAGCAGTACTTC
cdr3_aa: CASSLGAGGFYEQYF

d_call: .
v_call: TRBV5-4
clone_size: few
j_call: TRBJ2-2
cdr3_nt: TGTGCCAGCAGCCGGAACACCGGGGAGCTGTTTTTT
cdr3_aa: CASSRNTGELFF

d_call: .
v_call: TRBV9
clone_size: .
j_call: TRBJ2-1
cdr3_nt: TGTGCCAGCAGCGTAGGAGGCGGGATTGGAACCTACAATGAGCAGTTCTTC
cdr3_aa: CASSVGGGIGTYNEQFF

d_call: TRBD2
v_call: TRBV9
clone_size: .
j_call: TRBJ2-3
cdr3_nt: TGTGCCAGCAGCTCATCAGCCCTAGCGGACTGGACAGATACGCAGTATTTT
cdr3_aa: CASSSSALADWTDTQYF

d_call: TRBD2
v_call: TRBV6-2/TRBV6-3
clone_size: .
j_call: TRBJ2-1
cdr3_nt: TGTGCCAGCAGTCTCACGGGAGCGGGAGGGCGTCGGAATGAGCAGTTCTTC
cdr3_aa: CASSLTGAGGRRNEQFF

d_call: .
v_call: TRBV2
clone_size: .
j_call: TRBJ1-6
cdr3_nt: TGTGCCAGCAGGGACAAGAGCTCCTATAATTCACCCCTCCACTTT
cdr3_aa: CASRDKSSYNSPLHF

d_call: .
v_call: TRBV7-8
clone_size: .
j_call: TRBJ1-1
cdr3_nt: TGTGCCAGCAGCTTCAGTGATGGGAGGAACACTGAAGCTTTCTTT
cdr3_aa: CASSFSDGRNTEAFF

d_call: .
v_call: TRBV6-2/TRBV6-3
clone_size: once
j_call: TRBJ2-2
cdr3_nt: TGTGCCAGCAGTTACGTGGCAGCGAACACCGGGGAGCTGTTTTTT
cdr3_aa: CASSYVAANTGELFF

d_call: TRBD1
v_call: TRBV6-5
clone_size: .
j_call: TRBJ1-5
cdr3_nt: TGTGCCAGCAGTACACAGGGGGGTCAGCCCCAGCATTTT
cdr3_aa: CASSTQGGQPQHF

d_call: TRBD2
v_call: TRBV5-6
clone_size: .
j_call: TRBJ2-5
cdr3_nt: TGTGCCAGCAGCCCCCGGTCTAGCGGGAGGGCCCAGTACTTC
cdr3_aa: CASSPRSSGRAQYF

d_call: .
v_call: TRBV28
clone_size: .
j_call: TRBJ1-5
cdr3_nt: TGTGCCAGCAGTTTAACACAGAGCAATCAGCCCCAGCATTTT
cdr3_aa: CASSLTQSNQPQHF

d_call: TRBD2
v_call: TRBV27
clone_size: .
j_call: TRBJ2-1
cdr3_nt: TGTGCCAGCAGTTTTCAACCCCGGGAGGTACTGTTCTTC
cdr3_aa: CASSFQPREVLFF

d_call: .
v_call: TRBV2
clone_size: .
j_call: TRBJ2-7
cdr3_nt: TGTGCCAGCAGCGGAGACAGCTACGAGCAGTACTTC
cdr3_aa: CASSGDSYEQYF

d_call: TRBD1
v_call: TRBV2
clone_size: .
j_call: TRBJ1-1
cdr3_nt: TGTGCCAGCACTAAGTACAGGGGGAACACTGAAGCTTTCTTT
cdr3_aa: CASTKYRGNTEAFF

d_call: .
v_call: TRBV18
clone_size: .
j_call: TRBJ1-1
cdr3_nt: TGTGCCAGCTCACCCCGACAGGCAGGTATGAACACTGAAGCTTTCTTT
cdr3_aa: CASSPRQAGMNTEAFF

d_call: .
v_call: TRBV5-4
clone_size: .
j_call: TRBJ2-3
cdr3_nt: TGTGCCAGCAGCTTGGGCCTAGAGGATACGCAGTATTTT
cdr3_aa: CASSLGLEDTQYF

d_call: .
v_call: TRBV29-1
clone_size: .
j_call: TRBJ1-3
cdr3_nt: TGCAGCGTTGAAACAGGTTCAGGAAACACCATATATTTT
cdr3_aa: CSVETGSGNTIYF

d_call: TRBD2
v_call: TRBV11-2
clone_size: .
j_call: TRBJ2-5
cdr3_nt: TGTGCCAGCAGCTTAGTGGGGACTAGCGTTGAAGAGACCCAGTACTTC
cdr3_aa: CASSLVGTSVEETQYF

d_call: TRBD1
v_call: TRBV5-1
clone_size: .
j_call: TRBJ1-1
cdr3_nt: TGCGCCAGCAGCGTGGACAGGGGGCGAACTGAAGCTTTCTTT
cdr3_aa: CASSVDRGRTEAFF

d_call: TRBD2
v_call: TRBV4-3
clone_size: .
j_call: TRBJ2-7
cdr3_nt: TGCGCCAGCAGCCCGGGACTAGCGGGAGGAGTTTACGAGCAGTACTTC
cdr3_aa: CASSPGLAGGVYEQYF

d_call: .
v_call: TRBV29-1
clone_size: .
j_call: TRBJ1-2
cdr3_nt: TGCAGCGCCCTGACTTCTATCTATGGCTACACCTTC
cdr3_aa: CSALTSIYGYTF

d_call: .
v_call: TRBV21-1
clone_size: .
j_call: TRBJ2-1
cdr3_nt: TGTGCCAGCAGCAAAGGGGAGACTAGTCGTCAGGAGCAGTTCTTC
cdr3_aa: CASSKGETSRQEQFF

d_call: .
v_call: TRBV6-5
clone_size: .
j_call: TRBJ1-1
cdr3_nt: TGTGCCAGCAGTTACGCGGCTGGTAGCCTCGCTGAAGCTTTCTTT
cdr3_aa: CASSYAAGSLAEAFF

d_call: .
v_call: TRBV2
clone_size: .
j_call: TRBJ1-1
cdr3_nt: TGTGCCAGCAGGGCGGAGGGGAACACTGAAGCTTTCTTT
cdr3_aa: CASRAEGNTEAFF

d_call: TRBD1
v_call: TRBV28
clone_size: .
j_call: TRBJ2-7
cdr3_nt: TGTGCCAGCAGTGACTCCGGGACAGCCTACGAGCAGTACTTC
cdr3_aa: CASSDSGTAYEQYF

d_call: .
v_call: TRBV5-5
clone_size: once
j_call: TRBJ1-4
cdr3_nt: TGTGCCAGCAGCTTCATTCCAACTAATGAAAAACTGTTTTTT
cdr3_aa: CASSFIPTNEKLFF

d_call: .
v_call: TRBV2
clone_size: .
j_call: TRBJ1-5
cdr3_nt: TGTGCCAGCAGTGTGGCTTTGCCGGGGAATCAGCCCCAGCATTTT
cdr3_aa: CASSVALPGNQPQHF

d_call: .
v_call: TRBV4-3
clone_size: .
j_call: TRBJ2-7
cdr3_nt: TGCGCCAGCAGCCATGAAACAGGGTTAACCTACGAGCAGTACTTC
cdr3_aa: CASSHETGLTYEQYF

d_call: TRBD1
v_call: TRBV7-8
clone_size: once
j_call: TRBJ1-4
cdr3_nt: TGTGCCAGCAGCTCCGCACAGGGGGCCGTTGAAAAACTGTTTTTT
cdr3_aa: CASSSAQGAVEKLFF

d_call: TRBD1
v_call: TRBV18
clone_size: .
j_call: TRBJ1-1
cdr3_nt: TGTGCCAGCTCACCATTGGACAGGGGAGGAATGAACACTGAAGCTTTCTTT
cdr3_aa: CASSPLDRGGMNTEAFF